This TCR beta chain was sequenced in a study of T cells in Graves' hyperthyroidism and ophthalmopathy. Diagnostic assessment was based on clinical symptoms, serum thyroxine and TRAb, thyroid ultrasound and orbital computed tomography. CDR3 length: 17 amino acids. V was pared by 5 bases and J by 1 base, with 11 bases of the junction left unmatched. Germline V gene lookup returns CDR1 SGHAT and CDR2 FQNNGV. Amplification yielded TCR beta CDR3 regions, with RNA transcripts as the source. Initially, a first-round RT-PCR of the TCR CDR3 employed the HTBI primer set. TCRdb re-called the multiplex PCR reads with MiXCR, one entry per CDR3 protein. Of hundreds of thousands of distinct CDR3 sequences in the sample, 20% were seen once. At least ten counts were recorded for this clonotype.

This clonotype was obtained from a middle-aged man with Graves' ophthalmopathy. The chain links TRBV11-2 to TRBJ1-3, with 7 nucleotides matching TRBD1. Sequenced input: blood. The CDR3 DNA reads TGTGCCAGCAGCGAAGGAGACAGGGATCTTTCTGGAAACACCATATATTTT. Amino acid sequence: CASSEGDRDLSGNTIYF.